The entry below describes one TCR beta chain. Clones were sequenced by immunoSEQ multiplex PCR, and TCRdb holds only the in-frame ones, with some missing. The table lists about 130,000 clones, approximately 81% of them singletons. This specimen comes from a study of blood T cell repertoires in COVID-19. With 0 bases clipped from V and 8 bases from J, the junction kept 12 bases outside the gene matches. CDR3 size: 16 residues. Germline V gene lookup returns CDR1 LNHNV and CDR2 YYDKDF (reference sequence). Sequenced sample: peripheral blood. The clonotype was recovered from a man in his sixties with acute or convalescent COVID-19. The V call is TRBV15, the J call TRBJ1-2; 7 bases match TRBD1. CDR3 protein: CATSRDWTTGAEGYTF. The CDR3 DNA reads as TGTGCCACCAGCAGAGATTGGACTACAGGGGCTGAAGGCTACACCTTC.